This is a list of T cell receptor beta chains from one sample in a study of T cell changes during pregnancy in multiple sclerosis. The protocol was immunoSEQ multiplex PCR, while the TCRdb copy is restricted to in-frame clones and leaves out a portion. Seen here are 25,000 to 30,000 clones, about 93% observed once, and the top ten hold 0.43%. The source material was CD4+ T cells from peripheral blood mononuclear cells, sampled after pregnancy. Every receptor here comes from a female donor with multiple sclerosis, enrolled in a pregnancy study. Both conserved end residues are part of each CDR3. The order of the fields is V gene, J gene, clone size, D gene, CDR3 DNA, CDR3 protein. A D gene is named only where the DNA matches it firmly. Only some rows state a clone size, as once, few, many or a class for expanded clones.

>TRBV5-1|TRBJ2-7|.|TRBD1
TGCGCCAGCAGCTTTCTACCGGGACAGGGAGAGTACGAGCAGTACTTC
CASSFLPGQGEYEQYF
>TRBV6-5|TRBJ2-7|.|TRBD1
TGTGCCGTCCGCAGGGGGCCTAACTACGAGCAGTACTTC
CAVRRGPNYEQYF
>TRBV18|TRBJ2-5|once|.
TGTGCCAGCTCACCTCTGCCCCAGAAGTACTTC
CASSPLPQKYF
>TRBV11-2|TRBJ2-1|.|TRBD2
TGTGCCAGCAGCTTAGAGCTAGCGGGAGGAAGGAATGAGCAGTTCTTC
CASSLELAGGRNEQFF
>TRBV10-1|TRBJ1-1|.|.
TGCGCCAGCAGTTCCCCCGCCCCGGAGGATACCGCGGCGTTGAACACTGAAGCTTTCTTT
CASSSPAPEDTAALNTEAFF
>TRBV30|TRBJ2-7|.|.
TGTGCCTGGAGCGCATTACAGAGCTCCTACGAGCAGTACTTC
CAWSALQSSYEQYF
>TRBV19|TRBJ1-1|.|TRBD1
TGTGCCAGTAGTGGACAGGGGGCGCCCAACACTGAAGCTTTCTTT
CASSGQGAPNTEAFF
>TRBV5-1|TRBJ1-2|.|TRBD1
TGCGCCAGCAGCTTGGTAATAGGCCTCTCCCAGGGGGCTAACTATGGCTACACCTTC
CASSLVIGLSQGANYGYTF
>TRBV5-6|TRBJ2-5|.|TRBD2
TGTGCCAGCAGCCGCCGCCCCGGACTAGCGGGGGCCGCCGGGGAGACCCAGTACTTC
CASSRRPGLAGAAGETQYF
>TRBV7-9|TRBJ2-7|once|.
TGTGCCAGCAGCCTCGACCGACAGGAGCAGTACTTC
CASSLDRQEQYF
>TRBV10-3|TRBJ2-1|.|.
TGTGCCATCAGTGAGTCTAAGTGGGTGAGGGAGCAGTTCTTC
CAISESKWVREQFF
>TRBV13|TRBJ1-3|.|.
TGTGCCAGCAGCTTAGGGGGCAGTAAACTCTCTGGAAACACCATATATTTT
CASSLGGSKLSGNTIYF
>TRBV7-8|TRBJ2-1|.|.
TGTGCCAGCAGCTCCGCCATGCGAGATGAGCAGTTCTTC
CASSSAMRDEQFF
>TRBV2|TRBJ1-2|.|.
TGTGCCAGCAGTGCACAGGGCTCTAACTATGGCTACACCTTC
CASSAQGSNYGYTF
>TRBV18|TRBJ1-5|.|.
TGTGCCAGCTCATCGGGACCAGGGGATCAGCCCCAGCATTTT
CASSSGPGDQPQHF
>TRBV14|TRBJ1-6|.|TRBD1
TGTGCCAGCAGTCAAATAGGACAGGGGGACAATTCACCCCTCCACTTT
CASSQIGQGDNSPLHF
>TRBV27|TRBJ1-5|.|.
TGTGCCAGTACACAGAACCCCGGCAATCAGCCCCAGCATTTT
CASTQNPGNQPQHF
>TRBV18|TRBJ2-3|.|.
TGTGCCAGCTCACAACCGAGGGCAGATACGCAGTATTTT
CASSQPRADTQYF
>TRBV4-2|TRBJ1-6|.|TRBD1
TGTGCCAGCAGCCAAGAGCCCCAGACAGGGATCCTCCACTTT
CASSQEPQTGILHF
>TRBV10-2|TRBJ1-1|.|.
TGCGCCAGCAGTGAGTCGGGGGACTCCGCCATGAACACTGAAGCTTTCTTT
CASSESGDSAMNTEAFF
>TRBV12-5|TRBJ1-3|.|.
TGTGCTAGTGGTTTGGGCCTATCCACCTCTGGAAACACCATATATTTT
CASGLGLSTSGNTIYF
>TRBV9|TRBJ1-3|.|.
TGTGCCAGCAGCGGGACTCCTGGAAACACCATATATTTT
CASSGTPGNTIYF
>TRBV5-1|TRBJ2-3|.|TRBD2
TGCGCCAGCAGCTCCGGGACTAGCGGGAGGGCCGGCACAGATACGCAGTATTTT
CASSSGTSGRAGTDTQYF
>TRBV7-3|TRBJ1-1|.|.
TGTGCCAGCAGCACCCCGGGAGTACAGAACACTGAAGCTTTCTTT
CASSTPGVQNTEAFF
>TRBV5-6|TRBJ2-5|few|TRBD2
TGTGCCAGCAGCTTGGTTGGAGCGGGAGGAGAGACCCAGTACTTC
CASSLVGAGGETQYF
>TRBV7-3|TRBJ1-2|.|TRBD1
TGTGCCAGCAGCGCGGGACAGGACTATGGCTACACCTTC
CASSAGQDYGYTF
>TRBV29-1|TRBJ2-3|.|.
TGCAGCGTTGACCCGGGGTGGGCCACAGATACGCAGTATTTT
CSVDPGWATDTQYF
>TRBV7-9|TRBJ1-3|.|.
TGTGCCAGCAGCCCTCGGCCAGGGCCCTCTGGAAACACCATATATTTT
CASSPRPGPSGNTIYF
>TRBV7-2|TRBJ1-2|.|.
TGTGCCAGCAGCCCCTACGGCGGGGAGCATGGCTACACCTTC
CASSPYGGEHGYTF
>TRBV28|TRBJ1-5|.|.
TGTGCCAGCAGTTTTGCAGGCAACAATCAGCCCCAGCATTTT
CASSFAGNNQPQHF
>TRBV27|TRBJ1-5|.|TRBD1
TGTGCCAGCAGTTCCCGGACAGGAGTAAATCAGCCCCAGCATTTT
CASSSRTGVNQPQHF